This record covers a single T cell receptor (beta chain). In this sample, this clonotype turned up a few times. No cognate antigen has been identified for it. Within one base of it there is no much larger clone, and no base qualities were kept. The source of the sample is a study of blood T cells in healthy people across ages (dated by TCRdb to about 2015). Regarding the complete study: In model experiments, roughly one uniquely barcoded TCR beta cDNA molecule per two T cells was captured by template switching. Age-related changes in TCR beta repertoire diversity were measured in the study by deep sequencing normalized with unique cDNA molecular identifiers. To avoid experimental bias, donors of different ages were randomly spread across the sequencing lanes. Four age groups were formed from the donors: young (average approximately 15 years), middle-aged (approximately 39), aged (62) and long-lived (around 80). For two donors (one aged 18 to 30 and one aged 80 or older), the study analyzed two additional independent replicas of 1 million unique cDNA reads from the same blood draw. Overall study results and their limits: Observed TCR beta diversity correlated strongly with the percentage of naive T cells measured by flow cytometry. Compared with the aged group, the long-lived group had more naive CD4+ T cells, fewer expanded clones and increased TCR diversity, suggesting age selection. Observed TCR beta diversity per million T cells fell roughly linearly with age, and a significant reduction was already apparent by age roughly 40. Because the CMV infection status of the donors was unknown, age-related changes in expanded clonotypes may potentially have been confounded. Total diversity estimates from one million sequenced T cells were considered lower bounds and underestimates. Conclusive comparison of naive and antigen-experienced compartments was prevented by the profiling of bulk unsorted PBMCs.

Library preparation employed 5' RACE. Data came from an Illumina HiSeq 2500. The second PCR ran for about 6 to 11 cycles and used a J-beta primer mix along with a sample-barcoded 5' primer. A unique molecular identifier was introduced onto each TCR beta cDNA molecule by a template-switch 5' adaptor carrying 12 random nucleotides. Each sample yielded at least 3 million CDR3-containing paired-end reads. First-strand cDNA synthesis was performed from all RNA using the Mint cDNA synthesis kit, with priming by a TRBC-specific oligonucleotide. Following uracil-DNA glycosylase treatment, a first 18-cycle PCR with universal primers M1SS and BC2_uni_R was performed on all cDNA. In the source study's methods: For normalization, 1 million high-quality reads were randomly selected from each sample, with every read carrying a distinct molecular identifier. Instead of being binned into consensus sequences, reads that shared molecular identifiers were thrown out. MiTCR, run with a Q25 quality threshold and the strictest error-elimination algorithm, handled CDR3 identification, clonotype clustering and error correction. A nonparametric unseen species model using Euler transformation provided a lower-bound estimate of total TCR beta diversity. In TCRdb, the public reads were trimmed at Q25 with fastp and aligned with MiXCR, with productive beta chains retained. CDR3 protein duplicates are merged, each entry listing the most common genes and DNA. What appears here as the V and J calls and clone size reflects TCRdb's work, not the paper's. The sample includes around 1.1 million distinct CDR3 sequences, with around two fifths observed a single time. In total, the top ten clones hold around 13% of the sample.

From V the trimming removes 2 bases and from J it removes 4 bases, while the gene matches leave 6 bases of the junction unaccounted for. In the germline V gene, CDR1 corresponds to SGHRS and CDR2 to YFSETQ. CDR3 length: 15 amino acids, cysteine to phenylalanine. Of the read, only the CDR3 DNA is kept; its 45 bases are in frame from base 1. Donors were around 37 systemically healthy Caucasian individuals from Russia aged roughly 6 to 95 years. Around 9.8 milliliters of peripheral blood were collected from each donor into EDTA-treated Vacutainer tubes. PBMCs were isolated by Ficoll-Paque density-gradient centrifugation, with at least 6 million obtained per sample. Trizol reagent was used to extract total RNA from PBMCs, with at least 6 micrograms per sample. For every donor, flow cytometry on a PBMC aliquot measured the percentage of naive CD45RAhigh/CD27high T cells.

The sequence is built from TRBV5-1 and TRBJ2-1, with 7 bases matching TRBD1. This receptor was taken from a man between 18 and 35 years old in good health. Sequencing was performed on blood. The CDR3 in this case is CASSLTTGQYNEQFF. The DNA reads TGCGCCAGCAGCTTAACCACGGGACAGTACAATGAGCAGTTCTTC.